This passage covers 17 T cell receptor beta chains from one sample sequenced in a study of cytomegalovirus exposure and HLA in healthy donors (dated by TCRdb to the late 2010s). The library was prepared using the immunoSEQ multiplex PCR assay. For the multiplex PCR, a mixture combining 60 forward primers for TCR Vbeta segments and 13 reverse primers for TCR Jbeta segments was used. Held by TCRdb, this immuneACCESS table contains in-frame sequences only and omits some clones. Under half of the omission traces to an unresolved V gene where checked; the cause of the rest is unknown. This sample gives under 110,000 clones in total; 75% of them show up just once. Clones ranked in the top ten supply 2.5% to 3.5% of the sample. The specimen sequenced was PBMCs. These receptors were collected from a male donor in good health and CMV-seropositive.

The genes are TRBV5-1 and TRBJ2-2; the match to TRBD2 covers 8 bases. Unmatched junction bases numbered 3, after V lost 2 bases and J lost 0 bases. CDR3 length equals 16 residues. Germline CDR1 and CDR2: SGHRS and YFSETQ. The CDR3 nucleotides are TGCGCCAGCAGCTTCCGCGGGGGGACGAACACCGGGGAGCTGTTTTTT. Translated: CASSFRGGTNTGELFF.

V gene TRBV9 combines with J gene TRBJ2-5; 13 nucleotides align to TRBD2. Trimming cost V 0 bases and J 4 bases; bases outside gene matches: 3. The CDR3 covers 16 residues. Germline values: CDR1 SGDLS, CDR2 YYNGEE. CDR3 DNA sequence: TGTGCCAGCAGCGTAGCTACTAGCGGGGGGGCAGAGACCCAGTACTTC. Protein sequence: CASSVATSGGAETQYF. Supplemented by reference TRBV9 and TRBJ2-5, the full variable domain reads DSGVTQTPKHLITATGQRVTLRCSPRSGDLSVYWYQQSLDQGLQFLIQYYNGEERAKGNILERFSAQQFPDLHSELNLSSLELGDSALYFCASSVATSGGAETQYFGPGTRLLVL.

J is TRBJ2-7 and V is TRBV5-1; the D gene is possibly TRBD2 (7 bases). V gave up 0 bases and J gave up 3 bases, with 13 bases separating them. The CDR3 has 15 residues. The germline CDR1 and CDR2 sequences are SGHRS and YFSETQ. The CDR3 coding sequence is TGCGCCAGCAGCTTGGAGGGGGGAGGGGGCTACGAGCAGTACTTC. Protein product: CASSLEGGGGYEQYF.

CDR3 in amino acids: CASSLQNSPREGYTF. CDR3 in DNA: TGTGCCAGCAGCCTACAGAATTCCCCTCGAGAAGGCTACACCTTC. The genes are TRBV7-2 and TRBJ1-2; D unclear. Trimming removed 5 bases from V and 8 bases from J, with 21 bases in between. The CDR3 is 15 amino acids. Germline V gene sequence: CDR1 SGHTA, CDR2 FQGNSA.

V is TRBV19 and J is TRBJ2-1; 12 nucleotides line up with TRBD2. The V segment lost 5 bases and the J segment 9 bases; nucleotides outside the gene matches: 5. CDR3 length: 14 amino acids. Germline values: CDR1 LNHDA, CDR2 SQIVND (reference sequence). The CDR3 DNA is TGTGCCAGTAGTTACGGACTAGCGGGGATTGAGCAGTTCTTC. Its translation is CASSYGLAGIEQFF. The entire variable domain, with the rest obtained from reference TRBV19 and TRBJ2-1, is as follows: DGGITQSPKYLFRKEGQNVTLSCEQNLNHDAMYWYRQDPGQGLRLIYYSQIVNDFQKGDIAEGYSVSREKKESFPLTVTSAQKNPTAFYLCASSYGLAGIEQFFGPGTRLTVL.

The chain has TRBV19 and TRBJ2-5; 8 bases align to TRBD2. Germline CDR1 is LNHDA and CDR2 is SQIVND (reference sequence). This CDR3 has 14 amino acids. Unmatched junction bases numbered 8, after V lost 6 bases and J lost 5 bases. The CDR3, as DNA: TGTGCCAGTAGGAGCGGGAGTCCTTGGGAGACCCAGTACTTC. Its translation: CASRSGSPWETQYF.

This chain connects TRBV7-6 to TRBJ2-2; no clear D. The V end lost 5 bases, the J end lost 5 bases, and 12 bases lay between the germline ends. Germline V gene lookup returns CDR1 SGHVS and CDR2 FNYEAQ. This CDR3 comprises 14 residues. DNA for the CDR3: TGTGCCAGCAGCCGAGTCACGTCAACCGGGGAGCTGTTTTTT. Translation gives CASSRVTSTGELFF.

This chain connects TRBV15 to TRBJ1-3, with D hard to call. The ends were cut back, 0 bases at V and 2 bases at J, with 5 bases in the middle. CDR1 is LNHNV, CDR2 YYDKDF, per germline (reference sequence). The CDR3 consists of 14 residues. CDR3 coding DNA: TGTGCCACCAGCAGAGATTTCGCTGGAAACACCATATATTTT. Translating it yields CATSRDFAGNTIYF.

This clone was observed once. The chain has TRBV12-5 and TRBJ1-2; no clear D gene. This CDR3 contains 11 residues. V was pared by 2 bases and J by 13 bases, with 11 bases between. CDR1 is LGHNT, CDR2 FRNRAP, per germline. The CDR3 here is CASGLSREITF. The CDR3 bases are TGTGCTAGTGGTTTGTCCCGAGAGATCACCTTC.

The rearrangement links TRBV19 to TRBJ2-1; tentative D call: TRBD2 (5 bases). Germline CDR1 is LNHDA and CDR2 is SQIVND (reference sequence). V was pared by 1 base and J by 0 bases, with 13 bases between. The CDR3 contains 17 residues. As DNA, the CDR3 is TGTGCCAGTAGTATAGCGTACGGACTGAGCTCCTACAATGAGCAGTTCTTC. Protein: CASSIAYGLSSYNEQFF.

The chain joins TRBV14 to TRBJ1-6, with D perhaps TRBD1 (6 bases). The CDR3 has 14 amino acids. The germline V gene has CDR1 SGHDN and CDR2 FVKESK. V was trimmed by 6 bases and J by 5 bases, leaving 11 bases between them. The CDR3 loop reads CASRQGYDNSPLHF. For the CDR3, the DNA is TGTGCCAGCAGACAGGGCTACGATAATTCACCCCTCCACTTT.

Worth noting for this clone: Within the sample, other DNA sequences also encode this same CDR3. The chain joins TRBV29-1 to TRBJ1-1, with D possibly being TRBD1 (5 bases). The CDR3 extends over 13 amino acids. Germline loops: CDR1 SQVTM, CDR2 ANQGSEA. The V end was cut by 5 bases, the J end by 1 base, with 11 bases between. CDR3 DNA: TGCAGCGTTTACCAGGGCCCGAACACTGAAGCTTTCTTT. Its protein is CSVYQGPNTEAFF.

This chain uses TRBV4-1 with TRBJ2-3; TRBD2 agrees at 8 bases. CDR1 is MGHRA, CDR2 YSYEKL, per germline. This CDR3 comprises 16 residues. V lost 0 bases to trimming and J lost 5 bases; unmatched junction nucleotides: 7. The CDR3 here is CASSQDGRGAVDTQYF. CDR3 in DNA: TGCGCCAGCAGCCAAGATGGGCGGGGGGCGGTAGATACGCAGTATTTT.

The V and J genes are TRBV7-2 and TRBJ2-2; the match to TRBD1 covers 8 bases. Germline assignment: CDR1 SGHTA and CDR2 FQGNSA. Trimming took 2 bases from V and 1 from J; bases not matched to a gene: 3. The CDR3 has 16 residues. The CDR3 nucleotides are TGTGCCAGCAGCTTAAGTACAGGGGGGAACACCGGGGAGCTGTTTTTT. This translates into CASSLSTGGNTGELFF.

The chain is built from TRBV2 and TRBJ2-7; D not resolved. Trimming shortened V by 5 bases and J by 1 base, and 6 bases separated the two germline ends. In germline, CDR1 is SNHLY, CDR2 FYNNEI. This CDR3 has 12 amino acids. CDR3 residues: CASSILSYEQYF. The CDR3 DNA is TGTGCCAGCAGTATACTGTCCTACGAGCAGTACTTC.

The chain carries TRBV15 and TRBJ2-3, with a weak D call TRBD2 (6 bases). The CDR3 spans 15 residues. From germline, CDR1 is LNHNV and CDR2 YYDKDF (reference sequence). V was shortened by 1 base and J by 1 base, with 9 bases between the two germline ends. In DNA form, the CDR3 reads TGTGCCACCAGCAGAGTGCGGGGAGGCACAGATACGCAGTATTTT. It codes for CATSRVRGGTDTQYF.

The chain couples TRBV30 to TRBJ1-1; the D gene is possibly TRBD1 (5 bases). V was trimmed by 3 bases and J by 1 base, leaving 12 bases between them. Per germline, CDR1 GTSNPN and CDR2 SVGIG (reference sequence). The CDR3 length is 14 residues. The CDR3 coding sequence is TGTGCCTGGAGCCCGGGACTGCGGAACACTGAAGCTTTCTTT. Its protein is CAWSPGLRNTEAFF. The entire variable domain, with the rest obtained from reference TRBV30 and TRBJ1-1, is as follows: SQTIHQWPATLVQPVGSPLSLECTVEGTSNPNLYWYRQAAGRGLQLLFYSVGIGQISSEVPQNLSASRPQDRQFILSSKKLLLSDSGFYLCAWSPGLRNTEAFFGQGTRLTVV.